The clone carrying this T cell receptor beta chain was seen a few times. With V trimmed by 5 bases and J by 2 bases, 9 bases remained unmatched. The V gene's germline CDR1 is SGHAT and CDR2 FQNNGV. The CDR3 is 18 amino acids. This entry belongs to a study of CD8 T cells in ankylosing spondylitis. One entry per CDR3 protein, called by TCRdb with MiXCR from the 5' RACE reads. The sample carries 250,000 to 300,000 distinct CDR3 sequences, roughly 18% recorded once. The sample taken for sequencing was blood, either unsorted or a sorted T cell fraction (not recorded which). This receptor was obtained from a male donor with ankylosing spondylitis or in good health (not recorded which). This sequence joins TRBV11-2 and TRBJ2-1, with 13 bases fitting TRBD2. CDR3 sequence: CASSPRTSGSTTYNEQFF. As DNA, the CDR3 is TGTGCCAGCAGCCCCAGGACTAGCGGGAGCACTACCTACAATGAGCAGTTCTTC.